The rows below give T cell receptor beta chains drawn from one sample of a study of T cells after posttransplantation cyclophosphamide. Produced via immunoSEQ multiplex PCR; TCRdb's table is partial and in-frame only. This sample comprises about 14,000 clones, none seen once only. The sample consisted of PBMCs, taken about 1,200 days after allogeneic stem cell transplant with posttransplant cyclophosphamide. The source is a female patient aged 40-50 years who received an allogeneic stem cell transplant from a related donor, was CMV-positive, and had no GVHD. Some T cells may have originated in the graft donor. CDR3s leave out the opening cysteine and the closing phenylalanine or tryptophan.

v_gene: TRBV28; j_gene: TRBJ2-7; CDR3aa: ASSLASSEQY
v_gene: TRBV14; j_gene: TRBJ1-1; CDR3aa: ASSQVGQGAF
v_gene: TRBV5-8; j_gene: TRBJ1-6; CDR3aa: ASRWTGGRSPLH
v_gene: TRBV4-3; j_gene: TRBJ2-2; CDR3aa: ASSYDVPGSLNTGELF
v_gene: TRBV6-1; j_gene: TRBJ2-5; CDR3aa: ASKRDRRQETQY
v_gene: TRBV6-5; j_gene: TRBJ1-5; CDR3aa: ASGPGQPNQPQH
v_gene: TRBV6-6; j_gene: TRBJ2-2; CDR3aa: ASSYSKGGGGELF
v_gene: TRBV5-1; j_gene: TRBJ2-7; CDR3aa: ASSLDRQGERYEQY
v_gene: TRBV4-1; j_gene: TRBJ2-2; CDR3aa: ASSHRGAYTGELF
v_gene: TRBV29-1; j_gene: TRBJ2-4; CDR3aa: SADRVRAKNIQY
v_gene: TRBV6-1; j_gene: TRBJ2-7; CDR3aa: ASGQWGYEQY
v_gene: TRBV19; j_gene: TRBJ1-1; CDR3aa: ASSPRRGMNTEAF
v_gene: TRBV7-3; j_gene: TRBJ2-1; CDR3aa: ASSLFQGGEQF
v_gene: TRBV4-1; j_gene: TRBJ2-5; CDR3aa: ASSQGLGRETQY
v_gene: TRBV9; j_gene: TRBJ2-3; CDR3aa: ASSVVQGLTDTQY
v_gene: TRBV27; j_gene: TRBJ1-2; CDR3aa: ASSLGTGEAYGYT
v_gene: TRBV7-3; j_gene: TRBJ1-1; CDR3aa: ASSRRGARVEAF
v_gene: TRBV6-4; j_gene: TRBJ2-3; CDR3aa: ASSDRWGTSGGKFSWTDTQY
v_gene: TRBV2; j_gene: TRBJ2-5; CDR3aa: ASSDTSQETQY
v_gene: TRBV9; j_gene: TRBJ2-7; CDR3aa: ASSVAPQSYEQY
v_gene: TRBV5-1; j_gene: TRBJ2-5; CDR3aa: ASSLYEDAQY
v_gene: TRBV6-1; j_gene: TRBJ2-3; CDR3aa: ASSEAGTSGGARADTQY
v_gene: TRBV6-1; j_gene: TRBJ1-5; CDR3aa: ASHRDSNQPQH
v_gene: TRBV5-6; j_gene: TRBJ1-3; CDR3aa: ASSLGGGNTIY
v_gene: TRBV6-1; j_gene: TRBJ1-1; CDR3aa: ASGQGLAEAF
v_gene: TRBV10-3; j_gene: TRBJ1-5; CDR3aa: AISPQQGEGQPQH
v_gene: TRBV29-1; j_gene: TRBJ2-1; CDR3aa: SVRRGGYNEQF
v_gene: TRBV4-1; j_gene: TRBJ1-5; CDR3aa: ASSQQQGIQPQH
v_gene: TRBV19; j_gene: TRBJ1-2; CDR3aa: ASSNRNYGYT
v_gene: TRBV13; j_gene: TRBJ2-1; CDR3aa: ASSSRTGVGGNEQF
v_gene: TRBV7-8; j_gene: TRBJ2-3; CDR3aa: ASSSIPQEGFGTDAQY
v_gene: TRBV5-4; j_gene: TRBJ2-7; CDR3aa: ASSSPLLAGPASEQY
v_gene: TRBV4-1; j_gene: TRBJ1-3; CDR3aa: ASSQVRYSGNTIY
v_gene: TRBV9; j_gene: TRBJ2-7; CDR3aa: ASIIGQGTAYEQY
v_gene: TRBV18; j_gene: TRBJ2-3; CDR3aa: ASSPRGGADTQY
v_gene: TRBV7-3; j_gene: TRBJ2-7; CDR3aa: ASGRPANGINEQY
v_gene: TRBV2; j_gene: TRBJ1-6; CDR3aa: ASRVGRGSSPLH
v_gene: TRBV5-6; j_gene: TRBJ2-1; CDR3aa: ASSLDATSGGAIYNEQF
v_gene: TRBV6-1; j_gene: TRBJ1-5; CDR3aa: ASIGNRSNQPQH
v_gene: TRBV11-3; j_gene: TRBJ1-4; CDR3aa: ASSLVQMIATNEKLF
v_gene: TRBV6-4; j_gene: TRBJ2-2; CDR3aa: ASSELEAGELF
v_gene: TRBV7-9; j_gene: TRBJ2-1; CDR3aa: ASSPGTGGAYNEQF
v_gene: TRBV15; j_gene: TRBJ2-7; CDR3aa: ATSRDGSYEQY
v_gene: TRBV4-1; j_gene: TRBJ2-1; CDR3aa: ASSLAGFANEQF
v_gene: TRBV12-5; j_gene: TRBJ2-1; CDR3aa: ASVPGQAYNEQF
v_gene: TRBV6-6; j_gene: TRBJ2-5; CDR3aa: ASSYGSQETQY
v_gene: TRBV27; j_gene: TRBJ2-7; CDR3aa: ASSFDRAAYEQY
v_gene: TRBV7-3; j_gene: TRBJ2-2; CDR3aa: ASSPGTIHTGELF
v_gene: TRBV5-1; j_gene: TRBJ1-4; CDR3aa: ASSLGDRGNEKLF
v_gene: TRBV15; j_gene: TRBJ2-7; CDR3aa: ATSRDPVDEQY
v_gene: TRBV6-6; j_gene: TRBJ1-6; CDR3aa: ASSLGQGLSPLH
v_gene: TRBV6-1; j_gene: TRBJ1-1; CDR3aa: ASSYGGRGTEAF
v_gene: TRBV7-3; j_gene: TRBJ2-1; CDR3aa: ASSPLAGEQF